The source of this T cell receptor beta chain is a study of blood T cell repertoires in COVID-19. Libraries were prepared by immunoSEQ multiplex PCR; TCRdb keeps only in-frame clonotypes and omits some of them. The table records around 240,000 clones, about 80% of them present only once. Trimming shortened V by 6 bases and J by 8 bases, and 19 bases separated the two germline ends. Germline V gene sequence: CDR1 MDHEN, CDR2 SYDVKM. The CDR3 extends over 15 amino acids. The J gene is TRBJ1-4, the V gene TRBV28; D is perhaps TRBD1 (5 bases). The sample was peripheral blood. This TCR came from a woman over 75 with acute or convalescent COVID-19. The CDR3: CASRPPGQRGEKLFF. The CDR3 DNA reads as TGTGCCAGCAGACCACCCGGACAAAGGGGCGAAAAACTGTTTTTT.